The clone carrying this T cell receptor (beta chain) was detected only once. Here immunoSEQ multiplex PCR was the method, and the copy in TCRdb shows in-frame clones only, minus some. Of 200,000 to 250,000 clones listed, 80% to 95% are singletons. The data derive from a study of blood T cell repertoires in COVID-19. The CDR3 covers 14 residues. The V gene's germline CDR1 is MDHEN and CDR2 SYDVKM. With 2 bases removed from V and 7 bases from J, the gap between germline ends came to 12 bases. This sequence joins TRBV28 and TRBJ1-5; possible D gene TRBD1, 6 bases. Material: peripheral blood. The TCR comes from a man younger than 40 with COVID-19, enrolled during active disease. The CDR3 sequence: CASSLPTGHQPQHF. For the CDR3, the DNA is TGTGCCAGCAGTTTACCTACAGGGCACCAGCCCCAGCATTTT.